The clone carrying this TCR beta chain has a handful of counts. This entry comes from a study of neurological immune-mediated disorders. The germline CDR1 and CDR2 sequences are KGHSH and LQKENI. This CDR3 has 17 residues. V was pared by 0 bases and J by 3 bases, with 7 bases of the junction left unmatched. Preparation of the unsorted libraries drew on 2 million PBMCs stored at -80 C. The method for making cDNA was 5'RACE, and it used 10-nucleotide random UMIs. In TCRdb, the 5' RACE reads were re-called with MiXCR into one record per CDR3 protein. The sample consists of approximately 30,000 distinct CDR3 sequences, approximately 6.6% of them appearing once.

The chain is built from TRBV18 and TRBJ2-3; 9 nucleotides align to TRBD2. The specimen was PBMCs. This clonotype originated in a woman in her fifties or sixties in good health. The CDR3 loop is CASSPPGAGGITDTQYF. CDR3 sequence (DNA): TGTGCCAGCTCACCACCGGGAGCGGGAGGAATAACAGATACGCAGTATTTT.